A single sample is the source of the 32 T cell receptor beta chains below, sequenced in a study of tumor and adjacent non-tumor tissue in lung cancer. RNA was extracted from bulk tissue without any cell sorting. Three rounds of nested PCR, following a modified ARM-PCR protocol, produced the TCRbeta library. TCRdb redid the calling of the multiplex PCR reads with MiXCR, one entry per CDR3 protein. The sample shows about 85,000 distinct CDR3 sequences, around 59% of them seen only once. The sequenced material came from lung tumor tissue. The receptors derive from a man between 65 and 85 years old with non-small cell lung cancer.

This clonotype was detected ten times or more. The genes are TRBV6-1 and TRBJ2-2; D is undetermined. CDR3 length: 14 amino acids. CDR1 MNHNS and CDR2 SASEGT come from the germline V gene. V lost 6 bases and J lost 1, with 9 bases in between. As DNA, the CDR3 is TGTGCCAGCAGCAAGGCACAGAACACCGGGGAGCTGTTTTTT. Its translation: CASSKAQNTGELFF.

A remark on this clonotype: The germline gene is not matched at one end of the junction; a read error may be the cause. The CDR3 region has the DNA TGTGCCAGCAGGTTAGGTGGGGGCAAGACCGGGGAACTGTTTTTT. This gives the protein CASRLGGGKTGELFF. The chain combines TRBV11-2 with TRBJ2-2, with D tentatively TRBD1 (6 bases). Germline assignment: CDR1 SGHAT and CDR2 FQNNGV. The CDR3 has 15 residues.

V is TRBV28 and J is TRBJ2-7; the match to TRBD1 covers 9 bases. In germline, CDR1 is MDHEN, CDR2 SYDVKM. V lost 6 bases to trimming and J lost 9 bases; unmatched junction nucleotides: 21. CDR3 size: 17 residues. CDR3 DNA sequence: TGTGCCAGCAGAGTTTTGGGGGGAGGACAGGGGACGGGAAGGCAGTACTTC. This encodes CASRVLGGGQGTGRQYF.

As for this clonotype: No conserved phenylalanine or tryptophan ends this CDR3, so it is likely a read error. This chain joins TRBV28 and TRBJ1-6, with D possibly matching TRBD1 (6 bases). Trimming pared 2 bases from V and 8 bases from J, leaving 13 bases between. The CDR3 consists of 15 residues. The germline V gene encodes CDR1 MDHEN and CDR2 SYDVKM. Written as DNA, the CDR3 is TGTGCCAGCAGTTTACTCGGACAGACTTATTCACCCCTCCACCTT. As protein: CASSLLGQTYSPLHL.

With respect to this clonotype: The germline gene is not matched at one end of the junction; a read error may be the cause. The chain recombines TRBV11-2 with TRBJ2-3; 8 nucleotides agree with TRBD2. The CDR3 covers 15 residues. Per germline, CDR1 SGHAT and CDR2 FQNNGV. CDR3 residues: CARSSLAVSTDTQYF. As DNA, the CDR3 is TGTGCCAGAAGCTCACTAGCGGTTAGCACAGATACGCAGTATTTT.

This clonotype came up many times. This chain links TRBV5-4 with TRBJ1-2; TRBD1 matches at 7 bases. Germline V gene data show CDR1 as SGHNT and CDR2 as YYREEE (reference sequence). V shed 0 bases, J shed 1 base, and the junction held 3 bases outside the gene matches. The length of the CDR3 is 15 residues. This CDR3 is CASSLETGSNYGYTF. CDR3 nucleotide sequence: TGTGCCAGCAGCTTGGAGACAGGGAGTAACTATGGCTACACCTTC. Using reference TRBV5-4 and TRBJ1-2 for the parts outside the CDR3, the full variable domain is ETGVTQSPTHLIKTRGQQVTLRCSSQSGHNTVSWYQQALGQGPQFIFQYYREEENGRGNFPPRFSGLQFPNYSSELNVNALELDDSALYLCASSLETGSNYGYTFGSGTRLTVV.

This clonotype occurred many times. The chain recombines TRBV6-5 with TRBJ2-7; TRBD1 aligns across 7 bases. The V gene's germline CDR1 is MNHEY and CDR2 SVGAGI. Trimming cost V 5 bases and J 0 bases; bases outside gene matches: 4. The CDR3 runs 14 residues. DNA for the CDR3: TGTGCCAGCAGTACAGGGGTTAACTCCTACGAGCAGTACTTC. Its translation: CASSTGVNSYEQYF.

The chain has TRBV29-1 and TRBJ2-7; perhaps TRBD2 as D (5 bases). Trimming took off 6 bases at V and 3 bases at J, with 21 bases between the two ends. The germline V gene encodes CDR1 SQVTM and CDR2 ANQGSEA. CDR3 length equals 15 residues. The CDR3 is CSVPGPSWRIYEQYF. CDR3 bases: TGCAGCGTCCCTGGCCCAAGCTGGAGGATCTACGAGCAGTACTTC.

Note on this clonotype: This may be a read error, as it is one base from a much larger clone. The conserved phenylalanine or tryptophan normally closing the CDR3 is absent here, so this likely arose from a read error. The J gene is TRBJ2-3, the V gene TRBV29-1; D is undetermined. Trimming pared 4 bases from V and 1 base from J, leaving 12 bases between. Germline V gives CDR1 SQVTM, CDR2 ANQGSEA. The CDR3 is made up of 14 amino acids. CDR3 in amino acids: CSVGMVGRTDTQYL. Here the CDR3 DNA reads TGCAGCGTTGGAATGGTGGGTCGCACAGATACGCAGTATCTT.

This clonotype has a single count. The V call is TRBV28, the J call TRBJ2-2; D ambiguous. The CDR3 consists of 15 residues. Germline CDR1 MDHEN, CDR2 SYDVKM. Trimming took off 3 bases at V and 3 bases at J, with 11 bases between the two ends. The CDR3 region is CASSLLGRDTGELFF. CDR3 coding DNA: TGTGCCAGCAGTTTGCTCGGAAGGGACACCGGGGAGCTGTTTTTT.

About this clonotype itself: Here the CDR3 omits its conserved ending phenylalanine or tryptophan, so a read error is the likely source. The gene calls are TRBV7-9 and TRBJ2-1; TRBD2 is a possible D gene (5 bases). The V end was cut by 1 base, the J end by 4 bases, with 8 bases between. CDR3 length: 14 residues. Germline CDR1 SEHNR, CDR2 FQNEAQ (reference sequence). CDR3 bases: TGTGCCAGCAGCTTAGACACTAGATACAATGAGCAGTTCTTA. It codes for CASSLDTRYNEQFL.

This clonotype was recorded a few times. This could be a read error, since a much larger clone is one nucleotide away. CDR3 in amino acids: CATSDLDRLYGYTF. The CDR3 coding sequence is TGTGCCACCAGTGATTTGGACAGGCTCTATGGCTACACCTTC. The V and J genes are TRBV24-1 and TRBJ1-2; a possible D gene is TRBD1 (6 bases). Germline V gene sequence: CDR1 KGHDR, CDR2 SFDVKD. The V gene lost 0 bases and the J gene lost 4 bases, with 8 bases spanning the gap. This CDR3 spans 14 amino acids.

The gene calls are TRBV11-2 and TRBJ2-2; no definite D call. V gave up 6 bases and J gave up 7 bases, with 18 bases separating them. Germline V gene data show CDR1 as SGHAT and CDR2 as FQNNGV. This CDR3 has 15 amino acids. Written as DNA, the CDR3 is TGTGCCAGCAGTTCAGAAGCCGTTGCGGTCGGGGAGCTGTTTTTT. Protein product: CASSSEAVAVGELFF.

With respect to this clonotype: A much larger clone is a single base away; this may be a read error. V is TRBV18 and J is TRBJ1-2, with D possibly TRBD1 on 5 matching bases. This CDR3 is built from 15 residues. CDR1 KGHSH and CDR2 LQKENI come from the germline V gene. Trimming shortened V by 3 bases and J by 3 bases, and 14 bases separated the two germline ends. This chain's CDR3 is CASSPKGPRDYGYTF. The CDR3, as DNA: TGTGCCAGCTCACCGAAGGGACCGAGGGACTATGGCTACACCTTC. Full variable domain (rest looked up from reference TRBV18 and TRBJ1-2): NAGVMQNPRHLVRRRGQEARLRCSPMKGHSHVYWYRQLPEEGLKFMVYLQKENIIDESGMPKERFSAEFPKEGPSILRIQQVVRGDSAAYFCASSPKGPRDYGYTFGSGTRLTVV.

This rearrangement joins TRBV11-2 to TRBJ2-1; no definite D call. The germline CDR1 and CDR2 sequences are SGHAT and FQNNGV. The CDR3 has 13 residues. V was clipped by 2 bases and J by 15 bases, with 17 bases between them. For the CDR3, the DNA is TGTGCCAGCAGCTTATTCCCACGGGCCATTCCGTTCTTC. Translated: CASSLFPRAIPFF.

On this clonotype itself: Since a much larger clone is just one base distant, this may be a read error. The chain is built from TRBV28 and TRBJ2-3, with 9 bases aligning to TRBD2. CDR1 is MDHEN and CDR2 is SYDVKM in the germline V gene. The CDR3 is 17 residues long. CDR3 region: CVSSPAGGFSSTDTQYF. DNA of the CDR3: TGTGTCAGCAGCCCAGCGGGAGGATTCTCCTCCACAGATACGCAGTATTTT.

Comments on this clonotype: A read error may explain this, as a much larger clone is one base away. V is TRBV6-5 and J is TRBJ1-4, with D possibly TRBD1 on 6 matching bases. Germline values: CDR1 MNHEY, CDR2 SVGAGI. CDR3 length equals 17 residues. The CDR3: CASSYALTGATNEKLLF. As DNA, the CDR3 is TGTGCCAGCAGTTACGCATTGACAGGAGCAACTAATGAAAAACTGCTTTTT.

On this clonotype itself: A junction end diverges from the germline sequence, so it may reflect a read error. This chain connects TRBV10-3 to TRBJ1-4; 7 bases are a match to TRBD1. Germline CDR1 is ENHRY and CDR2 is SYGVKD. The CDR3 is made up of 16 amino acids. DNA for the CDR3: TGTCCCATCAGTGGGTCGAAGGGGGCCGCTAATGAAAAACTGTTTTTT. Translation: CPISGSKGAANEKLFF.

This clonotype was picked up many times. The chain combines TRBV28 with TRBJ1-6; D unresolved. Per the germline V gene, CDR1 is MDHEN and CDR2 is SYDVKM. The CDR3 covers 13 residues. V was clipped by 7 bases and J by 8 bases, with 12 bases between them. In DNA form, the CDR3 reads TGTGCCAGCACCCTCTATTGGGATTCACCCCTCCACTTT. Amino acids: CASTLYWDSPLHF.

To note about this clonotype: The junction and the germline gene differ at one end; a read error may be behind it. The rearrangement links TRBV9 to TRBJ2-7, with a weak D call TRBD2 (6 bases). The CDR3 loop spans 14 amino acids. CDR1 is SGDLS, CDR2 YYNGEE, per germline. The CDR3 sequence: CDSSVEGTGDEQYF. The CDR3 nucleotides read TGTGACAGCAGCGTAGAAGGGACTGGGGATGAGCAGTACTTC.

Comments on this clonotype: One junction end does not reproduce the germline sequence, and a read error may be involved. The chain carries TRBV6-5 and TRBJ2-5; a possible D gene is TRBD2 (5 bases). This CDR3 spans 15 amino acids. Germline V CDR1 and CDR2: MNHEY, SVGAGI. The CDR3 sequence: CVSGRRTLSQETQYF. The CDR3 coding sequence is TGTGTCAGCGGTCGCCGGACCCTTAGCCAAGAGACCCAGTACTTC.

In the case of this clonotype: One end of the junction is discordant with germline, which a read error may explain. The chain uses TRBV11-2 and TRBJ2-3; 7 bases agree with TRBD2. Germline CDR1 reads SGHAT; CDR2 reads FQNNGV. The CDR3 is made up of 16 amino acids. As DNA, the CDR3 is TGTGCCTGCAGCTTAGACAGTACGACTAGCACAGATACACAGTTTTTT. Protein: CACSLDSTTSTDTQFF.

V is TRBV7-9 and J is TRBJ2-3; D call uncertain. The CDR3 consists of 13 residues. Germline assignment: CDR1 SEHNR and CDR2 FQNEAQ (reference sequence). With 5 bases removed from V and 2 bases from J, the gap between germline ends came to 8 bases. The DNA for the CDR3 is TGTGCCAGCAGCAGACGACTCACAGATACGCAGTATTTT. It codes for CASSRRLTDTQYF.

This clonotype appeared a single time. In this CDR3 the conserved last residue, phenylalanine or tryptophan, is missing, so a read error is likely. The chain uses TRBV20-1 and TRBJ2-7, with 7 bases identical to TRBD1. The CDR3 runs 15 residues. Looked up from germline, CDR1 is DFQATT and CDR2 is SNEGSKA (reference sequence). The CDR3 reads CSASDAGGISYGQYL. In DNA, the CDR3 is TGCAGTGCTAGTGATGCAGGGGGAATCTCCTACGGGCAGTACCTC.

This clonotype was seen many times. The CDR3 region is CASTEKRYNEQFF. DNA of the CDR3: TGTGCCAGCACAGAAAAAAGATACAATGAGCAGTTCTTC. This chain links TRBV6-6 with TRBJ2-1; D is undetermined. V lost 7 bases to trimming and J lost 4 bases, with 11 bases between them. Germline CDR1 is MNHNY and CDR2 is SVGAGI (reference sequence). The CDR3 is made up of 13 amino acids.

On this clonotype itself: An end of the junction differs from the germline gene, which may be a read error. The chain is built from TRBV2 and TRBJ2-5, with a possible D match to TRBD1 (5 bases). This CDR3 region has 15 residues. Per the germline V gene, CDR1 is SNHLY and CDR2 is FYNNEI. CDR3 region: CASREDDREIETQYF. As DNA, the CDR3 is TGTGCCAGCAGGGAAGATGACAGAGAAATAGAGACCCAGTACTTC.

This clonotype was counted ten times or more. CDR3 loop: CASSYSGPGEAFF. As DNA, the CDR3 is TGTGCCAGCAGTTACTCTGGACCGGGGGAAGCTTTCTTT. This chain connects TRBV6-6 to TRBJ1-1, with unresolved D. Trimming cost V 0 bases and J 8 bases, with 10 bases left between them. The length of the CDR3 is 13 residues. Germline CDR1 reads MNHNY; CDR2 reads SVGAGI (reference sequence).

This sequence joins TRBV18 and TRBJ1-4, with a tentative D call TRBD1 (6 bases). The CDR3 is 12 residues long. The germline gives CDR1 KGHSH, CDR2 LQKENI. Trimming took 9 bases from V and 7 from J, leaving 12 bases between them. The CDR3 DNA reads as TGTGCCAGTTCTTCAGGGGTTGAAAAACTGTTTTTT. Amino acids: CASSSGVEKLFF.

This clonotype was seen more than once but under ten times. Without the conserved terminal phenylalanine or tryptophan, this CDR3 likely stems from a read error. The chain is built from TRBV5-4 and TRBJ2-6, with D unclear. Germline CDR1 reads SGHNT; CDR2 reads YYREEE (reference sequence). Trimming pared 6 bases from V and 4 bases from J, leaving 11 bases between. The CDR3 sequence is 14 residues long. CDR3 in DNA: TGTGCCAGCACCCCGGAGTCCGGGGCCAACGTCCTGACTCTC. Its protein product is CASTPESGANVLTL.

The CDR3: CASRLIGTDTQYF. Here the CDR3 DNA reads TGTGCCAGCAGGTTGATAGGGACAGATACGCAGTATTTT. V and J are TRBV11-2 and TRBJ2-3; no reliable D call. CDR1 and CDR2 (germline): SGHAT, FQNNGV. CDR3 size: 13 residues. Trimming took off 6 bases at V and 3 bases at J, with 10 bases between the two ends. The full variable domain, rest sourced from reference TRBV11-2 and TRBJ2-3, is EAGVAQSPRYKIIEKRQSVAFWCNPISGHATLYWYQQILGQGPKLLIQFQNNGVVDDSQLPKDRFSAERLKGVDSTLKIQPAKLEDSAVYLCASRLIGTDTQYFGPGTRLTVL.

As concerns this clonotype: Relative to the germline gene, one junction end is altered; a read error may explain this. The rearrangement links TRBV5-6 to TRBJ1-2; D is uncertain. Per germline, CDR1 SGHDT and CDR2 YYEEEE. This CDR3 contains 11 residues. The CDR3 reads CANSFAYGYTF. For the CDR3, the DNA is TGTGCCAACAGCTTTGCTTATGGGTACACCTTC.

Points on this clonotype: A much larger clone is a single base away; this may be a read error. This chain links TRBV20-1 with TRBJ2-5; D is ambiguous. Germline CDR1 is DFQATT and CDR2 is SNEGSKA (reference sequence). The CDR3 covers 10 residues. For the CDR3, the DNA is TGCAATGTTGTAGAAGAGACCCAGTACTTC. It specifies CNVVEETQYF.